The rows below give T cell receptor beta chains drawn from one sample of a study of cytomegalovirus exposure and HLA in healthy donors. TCRdb keeps only in-frame clones here, not all; method: immunoSEQ multiplex PCR. The sample has around 150,000 clones; roughly 85% are singletons. Sequencing used PBMCs. The receptors were sampled from a woman in her forties or fifties in good health and CMV-seronegative. CDR3s include the opening cysteine and the closing phenylalanine or tryptophan. A D gene is named only where the DNA matches it firmly. Size is omitted from some rows. Given values are once, few, many or a class for expanded clones.

TRBV28	TRBJ2-1	NA	TRBD2	TGTGCCAGCAGTTTCCTCGGGGGGTCCTACAATGAGCAGTTCTTC	CASSFLGGSYNEQFF
TRBV27	TRBJ1-5	NA	NA	TGTGCCAGCAGTTTATCTTTCTATCAGCCCCAGCATTTT	CASSLSFYQPQHF
TRBV10-2	TRBJ1-2	few	TRBD1	TGCGCCAGCAGTGAGGTGGGACAGGGGACGACTAACTATGGCTACACCTTC	CASSEVGQGTTNYGYTF
TRBV14	TRBJ1-3	few	NA	TGTGCCAGCAGCCAACAAGGAGGGGGAAACACCATATATTTT	CASSQQGGGNTIYF
TRBV27	TRBJ2-7	few	NA	TGTGCCAGCAGTTTGGGATTCAGGGGACCCTCAGGCGAGCAGTACTTC	CASSLGFRGPSGEQYF
TRBV29-1	TRBJ2-3	NA	NA	TGCAGCGTTGTCCTAGCGAGCCTTCCCACAGATACGCAGTATTTT	CSVVLASLPTDTQYF
TRBV2	TRBJ2-5	NA	NA	TGTGCCAGCAGCGTCGACAGACAAGAGACCCAGTACTTC	CASSVDRQETQYF
TRBV9	TRBJ1-2	NA	NA	TGTGCCAGCACACGGGGATTAGAATGGGAGGATGGCTACACCTTC	CASTRGLEWEDGYTF
TRBV19	TRBJ1-2	NA	NA	TGTGCCAGTAGTACTGGAGCGGCACAGGGCCCTTGGGGCTACACCTTC	CASSTGAAQGPWGYTF
TRBV25-1	TRBJ2-1	NA	TRBD2	TGTGCCAGCAGTGACGCCATAGCGGGGGGGAGGGATGAGCAGTTCTTC	CASSDAIAGGRDEQFF
TRBV20-1	TRBJ2-1	NA	NA	TGCAGTGCGCGACAGGACAATGAGCAGTTCTTC	CSARQDNEQFF
TRBV4-3	TRBJ1-2	NA	NA	TGCGCCAGCAGCCAAGATACGGGGAGGTATGGCTACACCTTC	CASSQDTGRYGYTF
TRBV23-1	TRBJ1-1	once	NA	TGCGCCAGCAGTCAATCATTATCGAACACTGAAGCTTTCTTT	CASSQSLSNTEAFF
TRBV19	TRBJ2-2	NA	TRBD1	TGTGCCAGTAGATCTGGGACAGGGGGCGCAGGATTAACCGGGGAGCTGTTTTTT	CASRSGTGGAGLTGELFF
TRBV28	TRBJ2-7	NA	TRBD2	TGTGCCAGCAGTTCGGGACTACTAGGCGGGGGAGACGAGCAGTACTTC	CASSSGLLGGGDEQYF
TRBV5-4	TRBJ2-1	once	NA	TGTGCCAGCAGCTGGGGGCGCGGGAGCAATGAGCAGTTCTTC	CASSWGRGSNEQFF